Listed below are T cell receptor beta chains from one sample, sequenced in a study of T-cell memory formation after mild COVID-19. TCRdb re-called the 5' RACE reads through MiXCR, storing one row per CDR3 protein. Among about 400,000 distinct CDR3 sequences listed, roughly a quarter were seen once. Specimen: PBMCs or a T cell subset sorted from them (not recorded which). Source of these receptors: an adult woman who had mild COVID-19 (a few samples of this study predate the infection). Cell type and time point are not known. The CDR3 runs from the conserved cysteine through the conserved F or W. Fields, in order: clone size, J gene, D gene, V gene, CDR3 DNA, CDR3 protein. A D gene is named only where the DNA matches it firmly. Rows may omit the clone size; those that give it use once, few, many or a size class.

.,TRBJ2-3,TRBD2,TRBV4-2,TGTGCCAGCAGCCATGGGACTAGCCGCACAGATACGCAGTATTTT,CASSHGTSRTDTQYF
.,TRBJ2-7,TRBD1,TRBV7-2,TGTGCCAGCAGCCAACCCGGACAGGGCCGGTCCTACGAGCAGTACTTC,CASSQPGQGRSYEQYF
.,TRBJ2-7,.,TRBV3-1,TGTGCCAGCAGCCATGAACGGGGGCCGATGTACGAGCAGTACTTC,CASSHERGPMYEQYF
few,TRBJ1-1,.,TRBV7-2,TGTGCCAGCAGCTTTCCGACAGTCGGCACTGAAGCTTTCTTT,CASSFPTVGTEAFF
.,TRBJ2-5,.,TRBV4-2,TGTGCCAGCAGCCCAGAGCGAAGACAAGAGACCCAGTACTTC,CASSPERRQETQYF
few,TRBJ2-1,TRBD2,TRBV6-2/TRBV6-3,TGTGCCAGCAGTTATGGGGCTAGCGGGAGCAGTGAGCAGTTCTTC,CASSYGASGSSEQFF
.,TRBJ2-2,TRBD2,TRBV6-5,TGTGCCACACTTCTCTGGAGCGGGGGGGTGTCCGGGGAGCTGTTTTTT,CATLLWSGGVSGELFF
few,TRBJ2-5,.,TRBV27,TGTGCCAGCACCAAGACAGGCCAAGAGACCCAGTACTTC,CASTKTGQETQYF
.,TRBJ2-1,.,TRBV4-3,TGCGCCAGCAGCCAAGAAGTCTTATCCAGGGACCTGAGCTCCTACAATGAGCAGTTCTTC,CASSQEVLSRDLSSYNEQFF
.,TRBJ2-5,.,TRBV18,TGTGCCAGCTCACTCATTCCCGGGGGCGTCCAAGAGACCCAGTACTTC,CASSLIPGGVQETQYF
few,TRBJ2-5,.,TRBV24-1,TGTGCCACCAGTGACCCGGGGGACAGAAAAGAGACCCAGTACTTC,CATSDPGDRKETQYF
.,TRBJ2-7,TRBD1,TRBV7-6,TGTGCCAGCAGCCGAGGGACAGGGGGTGACGAGCAGTACTTC,CASSRGTGGDEQYF
.,TRBJ1-6,.,TRBV5-5,TGTGCCAGCAGCCAATACAGTTTCGGAAATTCACCCCTCCACTTT,CASSQYSFGNSPLHF
.,TRBJ2-4,.,TRBV27,TGTGCCAGCACGGCTCCCATGGGCATTCAGTACTTC,CASTAPMGIQYF
few,TRBJ2-2,TRBD1,TRBV9,TGTGCCAGCAGCGTCGAGGGGGCAAACACCGGGGAGCTGTTTTTT,CASSVEGANTGELFF
.,TRBJ2-2,.,TRBV4-3,TGCGCCAGCAGCCAAGCCTTCGGAGGGGGCTTCACCGGGGAGCTGTTTTTT,CASSQAFGGGFTGELFF
.,TRBJ2-4,.,TRBV7-8,TGTGCCAGCAGCCCGCGTCAGGGGGGCCAAGCCAAAAACATTCAGTACTTC,CASSPRQGGQAKNIQYF
.,TRBJ2-5,TRBD2,TRBV11-2,TGTGCCAGCAGCCTTAGGGTCCTAGCGGGGGGGCTTCAAGAGACCCAGTACTTC,CASSLRVLAGGLQETQYF
.,TRBJ1-5,.,TRBV20-1,TGCAGTGCTAGCCCCCTCGGGCGAGGCAATCAGCCCCAGCATTTT,CSASPLGRGNQPQHF
.,TRBJ1-2,TRBD1,TRBV5-1,TGCGCCAGCAGCTCCGGGGACAGGGGAGGTGGCTACACCTTC,CASSSGDRGGGYTF
.,TRBJ1-2,TRBD1,TRBV25-1,TGTGCCAGCAGTGACATGGGACAGGGGGTGATCTATGGCTACACCTTC,CASSDMGQGVIYGYTF
.,TRBJ1-4,.,TRBV10-3,TGTGCCATCAACGACCGGTCAGGTGAAAAACTGTTTTTT,CAINDRSGEKLFF
few,TRBJ1-2,.,TRBV7-2,TGTGCCAGCAGCTTTACCGGGACAACTAACTATGGCTACACCTTC,CASSFTGTTNYGYTF
.,TRBJ1-1,.,TRBV27,TGTGCCAGCGGGGGAGAGACTGAAGCTTTCTTT,CASGGETEAFF
few,TRBJ2-1,.,TRBV6-2/TRBV6-3,TGTGCCACCAGCGGCGGGCTCTCCTACAATGAGCAGTTCTTC,CATSGGLSYNEQFF
.,TRBJ2-2,.,TRBV24-1,TGTGCCACCAGTCGATTAAACACCGGGGAGCTGATTTTT,CATSRLNTGELIF
.,TRBJ2-3,TRBD1,TRBV12-3/TRBV12-4,TGTGCCAGCAGCCCGACAGGGTTAAGCACAGATACGCAGTATTTT,CASSPTGLSTDTQYF
few,TRBJ2-2,.,TRBV4-2,TGTGCCAGCAGCCAAGATGGGTTGAGGGATACCGGGGAGCTGTTTTTT,CASSQDGLRDTGELFF
.,TRBJ1-2,.,TRBV15,TGTGCCACCAGCAGTCCGGCAACAGGGTCCTATGGCTACACCTTC,CATSSPATGSYGYTF
.,TRBJ1-1,.,TRBV3-1,TGTGCCAGCAGCCAAGAAGGAGTGAACACTGAAGCTTTCTTT,CASSQEGVNTEAFF
.,TRBJ2-1,TRBD2,TRBV7-2,TGTGCCAGCAGCCGACAGGGTAGCGGGAGCCATGAGCAGTTCTTC,CASSRQGSGSHEQFF
few,TRBJ2-5,.,TRBV11-2,TGTGCCAGCGGCCGGTATGGGGAGACCCAGTACTTC,CASGRYGETQYF
many,TRBJ2-1,.,TRBV29-1,TGCAGCGTTGACAACCTAGCCAATGAGCAGTTCTTC,CSVDNLANEQFF
once,TRBJ2-1,.,TRBV30,TGTGCCTGGAGTCGGGGCCCGGGGAACAATGAGCAGTTCTTC,CAWSRGPGNNEQFF
few,TRBJ2-4,.,TRBV4-1,TGCGCCAGCAGCCAAAGATATTTAGCCAAAAACATTCAGTACTTC,CASSQRYLAKNIQYF
.,TRBJ1-6,TRBD1,TRBV9,TGTGCCAGCAGCGTAGTTGGAGGGGGCCCCAATTCACCCCTCCACTTT,CASSVVGGGPNSPLHF
once,TRBJ1-2,.,TRBV2,TGTGCCAGCATCCTAGCGGCTAGGGAAAAAGGAGGCTACACCTTC,CASILAAREKGGYTF
.,TRBJ1-4,.,TRBV9,TGTGCCAGCAGCGTAGAACCGGGGGGAAAACTGTTTTTT,CASSVEPGGKLFF
.,TRBJ1-2,.,TRBV6-5,TGTGCCAGCAGTTACTCGGGGACGGAGCCGGGCTATGGCTACACCTTC,CASSYSGTEPGYGYTF
few,TRBJ2-3,.,TRBV7-2,TGTGCCAGCAGCACCACATGGGGTGTCACAGATACGCAGTATTTT,CASSTTWGVTDTQYF
.,TRBJ2-1,.,TRBV5-4,TGTGCCAGCAGCACAGGGAGGAATGAGCAGTTCTTC,CASSTGRNEQFF
.,TRBJ2-5,TRBD2,TRBV5-6,TGTGCCAGCAGCAGGCGGGAGGTAGAGACCCAGTACTTC,CASSRREVETQYF
few,TRBJ1-2,.,TRBV10-3,TGTGCCATCACTGGGACATGGGGCGTGGGCTACACCTTC,CAITGTWGVGYTF
few,TRBJ2-1,.,TRBV13,TGTGCCAGCAGCTTAGGTTCCAGGGTGGAGCAGTTCTTC,CASSLGSRVEQFF
.,TRBJ2-7,TRBD2,TRBV11-3,TGTGCCAGCAGCTTAGTTTCAGGGACTAGCGGGAGACTCTACGAGCAGTACTTC,CASSLVSGTSGRLYEQYF
few,TRBJ2-5,.,TRBV11-2,TGTGCCAGCAGCTTATTACTAGCAAGGGAGACCCAGTACTTC,CASSLLLARETQYF
.,TRBJ2-4,.,TRBV6-5,TGTGCCAGCAGATTGGACTTAGGGACCAAAAACATTCAGTACTTC,CASRLDLGTKNIQYF
.,TRBJ1-2,.,TRBV5-1,TGCGCCAGCAGCGAACCTGGGCGGGGTCCCTATGGCTACACCTTC,CASSEPGRGPYGYTF
few,TRBJ2-5,TRBD2,TRBV29-1,TGCAGCGTTGAAGATCGACTAGCGAGGTACCAAGAGACCCAGTACTTC,CSVEDRLARYQETQYF
few,TRBJ2-1,TRBD2,TRBV7-6,TGTGCCAGCGCCAAACGGCGGGGGACGGACAATGAGCAGTTCTTC,CASAKRRGTDNEQFF
.,TRBJ2-3,.,TRBV7-2,TGTGCCAGCACGGGGACAGATACGCAGTATTTT,CASTGTDTQYF
.,TRBJ2-7,.,TRBV9,TGTGCCAGCAGCGTAGGGAACACCTACGAGCAGTACTTC,CASSVGNTYEQYF
.,TRBJ2-7,.,TRBV12-3/TRBV12-4,TGTGCCAGCAGTTTAGCGCAGAAGTCACTCGAGCAGTACTTC,CASSLAQKSLEQYF
.,TRBJ2-2,.,TRBV11-3,TGTGCCAGCGGAAACCAGGGTCAGGACACCGGGGAGCTGTTTTTT,CASGNQGQDTGELFF
many,TRBJ2-7,.,TRBV11-2,TGTGCCAGCAGCTTAGTCTTCAGCGAGCAGTACTTC,CASSLVFSEQYF
few,TRBJ1-1,.,TRBV29-1,TGCAGCGTTGAAGATGGGACGTCGGGGATTAACACTGAAGCTTTCTTT,CSVEDGTSGINTEAFF
.,TRBJ2-1,.,TRBV27,TGTGCCAGCAGTTCGCCTGAGATATTC,CASSSPEIF